The entry below gives a single T cell receptor (beta chain) sequence along with its context. This specimen comes from a study of cytotoxic CD8 clonotypes in ibrutinib-treated CLL. Study overall: Collecting the response samples happened after a median 12 months of treatment, with a range of 6 to 36.

Germline CDR1 and CDR2: SNHLY and FYNNEI. CDR3 length: 12 residues. Trimming left V 5 bases short and J 8 bases short, with 10 bases between. The intended depth for sequencing was 1 in 200,000 to 1 in 1 million T cells. Some clones are missing from TCRdb's copy, which holds only in-frame ones; the method was immunoSEQ multiplex PCR. This sample has approximately 50,000 clones; less than 75% occur once, and the top ten carry roughly 45%. V is TRBV2 and J is TRBJ2-1; either TRBD1 or TRBD2 may supply D (5 bases each). This receptor was obtained from a human donor with chronic lymphocytic leukemia. The input for sequencing was PBMCs, taken after 12 months of ibrutinib treatment. In DNA, the CDR3 is TGTGCCAGCAGTCCAGGGAGAGATGAGCAGTTCTTC. Its translation: CASSPGRDEQFF.